Below are 31 T cell receptor beta chains sequenced from a single sample in a study of blood T cell repertoires in COVID-19. Assay: immunoSEQ multiplex PCR; the TCRdb copy retains only in-frame clones and omits some. The table includes some 110,000 clones, over 70% detected once. Sequencing was done on a sample of peripheral blood. The receptor set was obtained from a woman in her 70s with acute or convalescent COVID-19.

The rearrangement uses TRBV5-4 and TRBJ1-4, with 7 bases identical to TRBD1. The CDR3 has 14 amino acids. V trimming: 1 base; J trimming: 4 bases; junction bases outside the gene matches: 1. Per germline, CDR1 SGHNT and CDR2 YYREEE (reference sequence). The chain's CDR3 is CASSLQGVNEKLFF. CDR3 nucleotides: TGTGCCAGCAGCTTGCAGGGGGTTAATGAAAAACTGTTTTTT. The full variable domain, completed using reference TRBV5-4 and TRBJ1-4, is ETGVTQSPTHLIKTRGQQVTLRCSSQSGHNTVSWYQQALGQGPQFIFQYYREEENGRGNFPPRFSGLQFPNYSSELNVNALELDDSALYLCASSLQGVNEKLFFGSGTQLSVL.

The chain has TRBV7-2 and TRBJ1-2; TRBD1 agrees at 8 bases. V lost 3 bases and J lost 4; bases outside the gene matches: 4. CDR3 length: 14 residues. CDR1 is SGHTA, CDR2 FQGNSA, per germline. CDR3 in amino acids: CASSFRGLFYGYTF. The CDR3 DNA reads TGTGCCAGCAGCTTCAGGGGGCTGTTCTATGGCTACACCTTC.

The chain recombines TRBV29-1 with TRBJ2-7, with 10 nucleotides matching TRBD1. Germline lookup yields CDR1 SQVTM and CDR2 ANQGSEA. With 6 bases clipped from V and 4 bases from J, the junction kept 3 bases outside the gene matches. This CDR3 has 12 residues. The CDR3 DNA follows: TGCAGCGTGAGACAGGGGGCGTACGAGCAGTACTTC. This translates into CSVRQGAYEQYF.

This clone appeared once. V gene TRBV13 combines with J gene TRBJ1-2; 8 bases line up with TRBD1. Unmatched junction bases numbered 10, after V lost 5 bases and J lost 11 bases. CDR1 is PRHDT and CDR2 is FYEKMQ in the germline V gene (reference sequence). CDR3 length: 13 residues. This chain's CDR3 is CASSVDRESRYTF. CDR3 nucleotides: TGTGCCAGCAGCGTGGACAGGGAGAGTCGTTACACCTTC.

The V gene is TRBV24-1, the J gene TRBJ2-3, with 9 nucleotides matching TRBD2. J gave up 6 bases and V 5 bases, and 11 bases lay outside the gene matches. CDR3 length equals 16 residues. Looked up from germline, CDR1 is KGHDR and CDR2 is SFDVKD. The chain's CDR3 is CATSVPSGTDLDTQYF. Written as DNA, the CDR3 is TGTGCCACCAGTGTTCCTAGCGGGACGGATCTTGATACGCAGTATTTT.

The chain has TRBV24-1 and TRBJ2-2; TRBD2 agrees at 14 bases. Germline V gene lookup returns CDR1 KGHDR and CDR2 SFDVKD. This CDR3 contains 18 residues. Trimming took 4 bases from V and 1 from J; bases not matched to a gene: 4. The CDR3 DNA reads TGTGCCACCAGTGACTTGGGGACTAGCGGGGGGAACACCGGGGAGCTGTTTTTT. This codes for CATSDLGTSGGNTGELFF.

This clone was detected only once. This chain links TRBV10-3 with TRBJ2-2; 8 bases match TRBD1. This CDR3 is 16 amino acids long. From germline, CDR1 is ENHRY and CDR2 SYGVKD. The V gene end was trimmed by 6 bases and the J gene end by 3 bases; junction bases not matched to a gene: 9. The CDR3 loop is CAIRELKTGDTGELFF. As DNA, the CDR3 is TGTGCCATCAGGGAACTAAAGACAGGGGACACCGGGGAGCTGTTTTTT.

The chain uses TRBV6-5 and TRBJ2-7; 8 nucleotides line up with TRBD1. Unmatched junction bases numbered 9, after V lost 6 bases and J lost 5 bases. Germline V gene lookup returns CDR1 MNHEY and CDR2 SVGAGI. This CDR3 contains 14 residues. CDR3 residues: CASREGQVLNEQYF. The CDR3 nucleotides read TGTGCCAGCAGAGAGGGACAGGTCCTGAACGAGCAGTACTTC.

This clone was seen a handful of times. V usage is TRBV6-5 and J usage is TRBJ2-3; 7 nucleotides agree with TRBD2. The ends lost 8 bases at V and 2 bases at J; junction bases unmatched: 7. CDR1 MNHEY and CDR2 SVGAGI come from the germline V gene. The CDR3 has 14 amino acids. CDR3 in amino acids: CASFTSAYTDTQYF. Here the CDR3 DNA reads TGTGCCAGCTTTACTAGCGCCTACACAGATACGCAGTATTTT.

The chain combines TRBV7-9 with TRBJ2-3; the match to TRBD2 covers 12 bases. V trimming: 5 bases; J trimming: 0 bases; junction bases outside the gene matches: 6. From germline, CDR1 is SEHNR and CDR2 FQNEAQ (reference sequence). The length of the CDR3 is 17 residues. The CDR3: CASSPWTSGVSTDTQYF. As DNA, the CDR3 is TGTGCCAGCAGCCCATGGACTAGCGGGGTAAGCACAGATACGCAGTATTTT.

The genes are TRBV6-1 and TRBJ1-5, with 8 bases aligning to TRBD1. The CDR3 is 15 residues long. Unmatched junction bases numbered 3, after V lost 1 base and J lost 4 bases. Germline-derived CDR1 and CDR2 are MNHNS and SASEGT. The CDR3 loop reads CASSEGGQGNQPQHF. The CDR3 DNA reads TGTGCCAGCAGTGAAGGCGGACAGGGAAATCAGCCCCAGCATTTT.

A single count supports this clone. The chain is built from TRBV11-3 and TRBJ2-1, with TRBD1 matching 9 bases. The CDR3 is 17 residues long. Germline loops: CDR1 SGHNT, CDR2 YENEEA. After removal of 5 bases from V and 2 bases from J, the junction contained 10 bases not matched to a gene. The CDR3 is CASSPGTGTQPYNEQFF. DNA of the CDR3: TGTGCCAGCAGCCCTGGGACAGGGACCCAACCCTACAATGAGCAGTTCTTC.

This sequence joins TRBV9 and TRBJ1-1; 8 bases agree with TRBD1. V gave up 4 bases and J gave up 1 base; unmatched junction bases: 12. In germline, CDR1 is SGDLS, CDR2 YYNGEE. The CDR3 runs 17 residues. DNA for the CDR3: TGTGCCAGCAGCAGACACGGACAGGGTTTAGGGAACACTGAAGCTTTCTTT. It is translated as CASSRHGQGLGNTEAFF. Complete variable domain (other parts from reference TRBV9 and TRBJ1-1): DSGVTQTPKHLITATGQRVTLRCSPRSGDLSVYWYQQSLDQGLQFLIQYYNGEERAKGNILERFSAQQFPDLHSELNLSSLELGDSALYFCASSRHGQGLGNTEAFFGQGTRLTVV.

This chain uses TRBV19 with TRBJ2-3, with 8 bases that match TRBD2. The germline V gene encodes CDR1 LNHDA and CDR2 SQIVND (reference sequence). With V trimmed by 4 bases and J by 2 bases, 8 bases remained unmatched. The CDR3 contains 16 residues. The CDR3 DNA reads TGTGCCAGTAGTAAACAGCGGGGGTCTGCCACAGATACGCAGTATTTT. It encodes CASSKQRGSATDTQYF.

This clone was seen once. The chain employs TRBV5-1 and TRBJ1-3, with 11 bases lining up with TRBD1. CDR3 length: 15 residues. CDR1 is SGHRS and CDR2 is YFSETQ in the germline V gene. The junction had 6 bases not matched to a gene; V was cut back by 4 bases and J by 6 bases. CDR3 sequence reads: CASSKRTGGENTIYF. The CDR3 DNA reads as TGCGCCAGCAGCAAACGGACAGGGGGCGAAAACACCATATATTTT.

The CDR3 DNA sequence: TGTGCCAGCTCCCTGTTTCCCCTTTATGGGGCCAACGTCCTGACTTTC. Its translation: CASSLFPLYGANVLTF. The V and J genes are TRBV18 and TRBJ2-6; no clear D. With 6 bases removed from V and 3 bases from J, the gap between germline ends came to 15 bases. This CDR3 comprises 16 residues. In germline, CDR1 is KGHSH, CDR2 LQKENI.

The chain links TRBV7-3 to TRBJ2-3; D may be TRBD2 (5 bases). From germline, CDR1 is SGHTA and CDR2 FQGTGA. V was shortened by 5 bases and J by 1 base, with 16 bases between the two germline ends. The CDR3 consists of 16 residues. DNA of the CDR3: TGTGCCAGCAGCCGGGCTAGCACCACGGGCACAGATACGCAGTATTTT. As protein: CASSRASTTGTDTQYF.

V is TRBV6-5 and J is TRBJ1-2, with D possibly being TRBD1 (6 bases). Germline CDR1 MNHEY, CDR2 SVGAGI. V lost 2 bases and J 4 bases, leaving 14 bases between the germline ends. This CDR3 comprises 15 residues. CDR3 protein: CASSYEPGASYGYTF. The CDR3 DNA is TGTGCCAGCAGTTACGAGCCAGGGGCTTCCTATGGCTACACCTTC.

V is TRBV27 and J is TRBJ1-2; D unclear. CDR1 is MNHEY and CDR2 is SMNVEV in the germline V gene (reference sequence). Trimming took 3 bases from V and 4 from J, leaving 9 bases between them. The CDR3 runs 13 residues. CDR3 bases: TGTGCCAGCAGTTTTAGTAGTTTCTATGGCTACACCTTC. Amino acid sequence: CASSFSSFYGYTF.

Only one count was recorded for this clone. The J gene is TRBJ1-5, the V gene TRBV6-1, with TRBD1 matching 9 bases. The J segment lost 5 bases and the V segment lost 0 bases, leaving 2 bases of the junction unmatched. CDR1 is MNHNS and CDR2 is SASEGT in the germline V gene. The CDR3 is 15 amino acids. The CDR3 sequence is CASSEAGTGHQPQHF. Here the CDR3 DNA reads TGTGCCAGCAGTGAAGCCGGGACAGGGCATCAGCCCCAGCATTTT.

This sequence joins TRBV6-5 and TRBJ2-1; 9 nucleotides line up with TRBD2. Trimming removed 0 bases from V and 7 bases from J; junction bases left unmatched: 1. This CDR3 region has 14 residues. Germline assignment: CDR1 MNHEY and CDR2 SVGAGI. This CDR3 reads CASSYSAGGNEQFF. DNA for the CDR3: TGTGCCAGCAGTTACTCGGCGGGAGGGAATGAGCAGTTCTTC.

This clone was counted between two and nine times. The chain couples TRBV3-1 (or the pseudogene TRBV3-2) to TRBJ2-5; TRBD2 is a possible D gene (5 bases). V lost 4 bases and J 6 bases, leaving 15 bases between the germline ends. From germline, CDR1 is LGHDT and CDR2 YNNKEL (reference sequence). This CDR3 has 14 residues. The CDR3 loop is CASSPDAPGKTQYF. The CDR3 nucleotides are TGTGCCAGCAGCCCTGACGCCCCCGGGAAGACCCAGTACTTC.

The gene calls are TRBV18 and TRBJ2-7, with D possibly TRBD2 on 6 matching bases. The CDR3 has 16 amino acids. Looked up from germline, CDR1 is KGHSH and CDR2 is LQKENI. Trimming cost V 2 bases and J 6 bases, with 20 bases left between them. DNA for the CDR3: TGTGCCAGCTCACCAAGCAGGAGCGGGTGGGGGATCGAGCAGTACTTC. It yields the protein CASSPSRSGWGIEQYF.

Points on this clone: The same CDR3 is also encoded by other DNA sequences in this sample. The V call is TRBV5-8, the J call TRBJ2-7; D call uncertain. The germline V gene encodes CDR1 SGHTS and CDR2 YDEGEE. The CDR3 covers 12 residues. V was cut by 2 bases and J by 3 bases, with 6 bases left in between. The CDR3 region is CASSFPGYEQYF. The CDR3 DNA is TGTGCCAGCAGCTTCCCAGGCTACGAGCAGTACTTC.

This chain uses TRBV6-5 with TRBJ2-1; D may be TRBD1 (5 bases). CDR3 length: 14 amino acids. V lost 2 bases to trimming and J lost 5 bases, with 10 bases between them. Germline V gene lookup returns CDR1 MNHEY and CDR2 SVGAGI. The CDR3 loop reads CASSYIDRHNEQFF. CDR3 nucleotides: TGTGCCAGCAGTTACATTGACAGACACAATGAGCAGTTCTTC.

The chain couples TRBV10-3 to TRBJ2-1, with 8 bases fitting TRBD1. This CDR3 has 14 amino acids. Germline values: CDR1 ENHRY, CDR2 SYGVKD. The trim removed 11 bases at V and 6 bases at J, leaving 12 bases unmatched. CDR3 sequence (DNA): TGTGCCGCTATACAGGGGGGAGTTAGCAATGAGCAGTTCTTC. This sequence encodes CAAIQGGVSNEQFF.

The rearrangement links TRBV7-8 to TRBJ2-7; the match to TRBD1 covers 12 bases. Germline CDR1 is SGHVS and CDR2 is FQNEAQ. The CDR3 spans 16 residues. Trimming took 1 base from V and 4 from J; bases not matched to a gene: 5. Written as DNA, the CDR3 is TGTGCCAGCAGCTTAGGGGGACAGGGGGCGTTATACGAGCAGTACTTC. This sequence encodes CASSLGGQGALYEQYF.

This chain links TRBV7-2 with TRBJ1-6; perhaps TRBD1 as D (6 bases). The germline CDR1 and CDR2 sequences are SGHTA and FQGNSA. CDR3 size: 15 residues. Trimming removed 5 bases at V and 4 bases at J, with 12 bases between. This chain's CDR3 is CASSQQGGYNSPLHF. CDR3 DNA: TGTGCCAGCAGCCAGCAAGGGGGTTATAATTCACCCCTCCACTTT.

V usage is TRBV2 and J usage is TRBJ1-2; maybe TRBD1 (5 bases). The CDR3 loop spans 14 amino acids. Between the trimmed V and J ends, which lost 4 bases and 4 bases, there was a span of 13 bases. The V gene's germline CDR1 is SNHLY and CDR2 FYNNEI. In DNA form, the CDR3 reads TGTGCCAGCAGTGGGAATGGGGCCCCCTATGGCTACACCTTC. Amino acids: CASSGNGAPYGYTF.

The gene calls are TRBV5-1 and TRBJ2-1, with D possibly matching TRBD1 (6 bases). Trimming removed 5 bases from V and 0 bases from J, with 9 bases in between. This CDR3 comprises 14 residues. CDR1 is SGHRS, CDR2 YFSETQ, per germline. CDR3 protein: CASREQGSYNEQFF. The CDR3 nucleotides read TGCGCCAGCAGGGAACAGGGCTCCTACAATGAGCAGTTCTTC.

This chain uses TRBV10-3 with TRBJ2-7, with 8 bases lining up with TRBD1. The CDR3 runs 16 residues. In germline, CDR1 is ENHRY, CDR2 SYGVKD. Unmatched junction bases numbered 8, after V lost 2 bases and J lost 2 bases. The CDR3 loop is CAISEPGQGNPYEQYF. The CDR3 region has the DNA TGTGCCATCAGTGAGCCCGGACAGGGCAACCCCTACGAGCAGTACTTC.